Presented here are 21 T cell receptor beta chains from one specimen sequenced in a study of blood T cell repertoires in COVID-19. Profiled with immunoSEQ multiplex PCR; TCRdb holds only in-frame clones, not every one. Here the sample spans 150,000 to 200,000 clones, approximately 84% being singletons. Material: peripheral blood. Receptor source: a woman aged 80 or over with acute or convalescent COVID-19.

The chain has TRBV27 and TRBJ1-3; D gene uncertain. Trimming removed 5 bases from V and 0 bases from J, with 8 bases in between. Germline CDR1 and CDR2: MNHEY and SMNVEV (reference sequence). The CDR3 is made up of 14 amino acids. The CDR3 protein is CASSQTSSGNTIYF. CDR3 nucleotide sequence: TGTGCCAGCAGTCAGACAAGCTCTGGAAACACCATATATTTT.

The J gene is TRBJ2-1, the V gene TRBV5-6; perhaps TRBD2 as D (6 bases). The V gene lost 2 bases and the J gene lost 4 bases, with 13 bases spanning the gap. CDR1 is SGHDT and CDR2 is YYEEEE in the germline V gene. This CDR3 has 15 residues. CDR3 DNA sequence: TGTGCCAGCAGCTTAGTAGCTAGCGCTTACAATGAGCAGTTCTTC. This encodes CASSLVASAYNEQFF.

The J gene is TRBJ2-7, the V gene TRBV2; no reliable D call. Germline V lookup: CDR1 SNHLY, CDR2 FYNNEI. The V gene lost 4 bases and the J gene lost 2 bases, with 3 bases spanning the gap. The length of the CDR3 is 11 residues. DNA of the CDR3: TGTGCCAGCAGTGGAGCCTACGAGCAGTACTTC. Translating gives CASSGAYEQYF.

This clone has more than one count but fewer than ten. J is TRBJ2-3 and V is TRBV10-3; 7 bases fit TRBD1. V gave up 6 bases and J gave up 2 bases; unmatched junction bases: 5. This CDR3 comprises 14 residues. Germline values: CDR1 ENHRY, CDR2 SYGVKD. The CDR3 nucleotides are TGTGCCATCAGCCGGGACAGAGCCACAGATACGCAGTATTTT. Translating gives CAISRDRATDTQYF.

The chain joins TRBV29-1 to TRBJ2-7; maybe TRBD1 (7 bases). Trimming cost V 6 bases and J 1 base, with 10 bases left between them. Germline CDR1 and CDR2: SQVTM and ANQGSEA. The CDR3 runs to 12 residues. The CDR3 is CSVAGGSYEQYF. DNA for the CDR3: TGCAGCGTGGCAGGGGGGTCCTACGAGCAGTACTTC.

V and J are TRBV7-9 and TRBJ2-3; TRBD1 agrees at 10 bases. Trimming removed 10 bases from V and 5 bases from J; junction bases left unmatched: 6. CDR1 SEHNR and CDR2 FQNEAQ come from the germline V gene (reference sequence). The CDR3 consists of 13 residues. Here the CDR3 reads CANDRGREDTQYF. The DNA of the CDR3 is TGTGCCAACGACAGGGGGCGGGAAGATACGCAGTATTTT.

The CDR3 here is CASSIRGFDQPQHF. CDR3 bases: TGTGCCAGTAGTATACGGGGGTTCGATCAGCCCCAGCATTTT. The chain combines TRBV19 with TRBJ1-5; a weak D match, TRBD1 (5 bases). CDR1 and CDR2 (germline): LNHDA, SQIVND (reference sequence). V lost 2 bases and J lost 5, with 10 bases in between. This CDR3 comprises 14 residues.

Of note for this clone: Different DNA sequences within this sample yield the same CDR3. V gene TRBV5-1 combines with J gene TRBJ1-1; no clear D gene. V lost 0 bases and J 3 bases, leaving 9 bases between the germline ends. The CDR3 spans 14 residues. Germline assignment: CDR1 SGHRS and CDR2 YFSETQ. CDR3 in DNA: TGCGCCAGCAGCTTGGGATCGGGTGACACTGAAGCTTTCTTT. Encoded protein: CASSLGSGDTEAFF. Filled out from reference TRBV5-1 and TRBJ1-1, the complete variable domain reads KAGVTQTPRYLIKTRGQQVTLSCSPISGHRSVSWYQQTPGQGLQFLFEYFSETQRNKGNFPGRFSGRQFSNSRSEMNVSTLELGDSALYLCASSLGSGDTEAFFGQGTRLTVV.

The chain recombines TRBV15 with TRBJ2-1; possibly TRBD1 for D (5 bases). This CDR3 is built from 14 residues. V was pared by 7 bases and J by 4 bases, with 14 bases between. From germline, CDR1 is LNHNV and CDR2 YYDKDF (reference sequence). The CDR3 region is CATKFGAGYNEQFF. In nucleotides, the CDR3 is TGTGCCACCAAATTTGGGGCCGGATACAATGAGCAGTTCTTC.

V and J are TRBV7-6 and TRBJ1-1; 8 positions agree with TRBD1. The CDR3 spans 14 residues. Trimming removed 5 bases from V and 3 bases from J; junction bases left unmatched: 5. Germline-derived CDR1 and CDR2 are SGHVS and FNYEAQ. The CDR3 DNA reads TGTGCCAGCAGCGCCCAACAGGGGGACACTGAAGCTTTCTTT. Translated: CASSAQQGDTEAFF.

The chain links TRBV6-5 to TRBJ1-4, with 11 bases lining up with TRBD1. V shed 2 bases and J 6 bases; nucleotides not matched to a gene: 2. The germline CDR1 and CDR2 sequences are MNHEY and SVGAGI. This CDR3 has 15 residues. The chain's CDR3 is CASSYAGQGDEKLFF. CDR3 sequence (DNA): TGTGCCAGCAGTTACGCGGGACAGGGGGATGAAAAACTGTTTTTT.

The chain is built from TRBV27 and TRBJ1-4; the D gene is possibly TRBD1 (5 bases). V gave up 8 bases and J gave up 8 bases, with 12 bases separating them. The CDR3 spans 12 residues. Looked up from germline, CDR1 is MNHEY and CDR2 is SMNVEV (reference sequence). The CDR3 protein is CASAREGEKLFF. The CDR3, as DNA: TGTGCCAGCGCCAGGGAAGGCGAAAAACTGTTTTTT.

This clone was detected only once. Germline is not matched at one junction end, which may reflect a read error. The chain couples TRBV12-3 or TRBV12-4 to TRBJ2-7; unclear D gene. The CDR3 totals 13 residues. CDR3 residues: CASSASLASSPNF. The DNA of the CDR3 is TGTGCCAGCAGCGCTAGTTTGGCATCCTCACCGAACTTC.

The CDR3: CASSSFNEKLFF. CDR3 in DNA: TGTGCCAGCAGTTCCTTTAATGAAAAACTGTTTTTT. The chain carries TRBV27 and TRBJ1-4; D gene unclear. This CDR3 is built from 12 residues. CDR1 is MNHEY and CDR2 is SMNVEV in the germline V gene (reference sequence). The V end was cut by 4 bases, the J end by 4 bases, with 4 bases between.

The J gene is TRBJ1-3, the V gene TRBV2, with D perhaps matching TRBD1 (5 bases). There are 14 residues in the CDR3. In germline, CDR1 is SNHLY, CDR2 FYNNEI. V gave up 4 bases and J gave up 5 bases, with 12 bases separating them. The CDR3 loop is CASSGGAGRNTIYF. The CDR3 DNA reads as TGTGCCAGCAGTGGCGGGGCTGGCAGAAACACCATATATTTT.

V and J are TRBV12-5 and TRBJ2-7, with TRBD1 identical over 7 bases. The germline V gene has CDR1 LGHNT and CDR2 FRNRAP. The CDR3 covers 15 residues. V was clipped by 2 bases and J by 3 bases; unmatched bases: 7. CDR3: CASGLFQTGFYEQYF. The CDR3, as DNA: TGTGCTAGTGGTTTGTTTCAGACAGGGTTCTACGAGCAGTACTTC.

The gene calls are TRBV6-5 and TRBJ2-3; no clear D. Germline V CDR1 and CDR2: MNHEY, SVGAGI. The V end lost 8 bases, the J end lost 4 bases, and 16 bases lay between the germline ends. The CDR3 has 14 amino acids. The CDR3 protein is CASARVDWADTQYF. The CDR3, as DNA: TGTGCCAGCGCACGGGTAGATTGGGCAGATACGCAGTATTTT.

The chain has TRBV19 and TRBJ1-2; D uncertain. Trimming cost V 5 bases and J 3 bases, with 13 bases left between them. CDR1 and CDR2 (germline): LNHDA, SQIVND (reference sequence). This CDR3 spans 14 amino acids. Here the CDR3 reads CASSDYGKDYGYTF. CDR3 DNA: TGTGCCAGTAGTGACTACGGCAAGGACTATGGCTACACCTTC.

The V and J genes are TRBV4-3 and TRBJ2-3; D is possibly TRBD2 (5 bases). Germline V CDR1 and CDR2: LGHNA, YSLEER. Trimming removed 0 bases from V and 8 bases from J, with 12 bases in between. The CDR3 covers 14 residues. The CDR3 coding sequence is TGCGCCAGCAGCCAAGATAGTCGGGGAAGTACGCAGTATTTT. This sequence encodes CASSQDSRGSTQYF.

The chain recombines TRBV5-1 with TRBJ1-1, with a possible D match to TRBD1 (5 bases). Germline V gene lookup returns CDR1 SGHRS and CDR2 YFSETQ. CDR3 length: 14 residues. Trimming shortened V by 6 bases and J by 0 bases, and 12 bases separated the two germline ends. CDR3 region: CASNWGGMNTEAFF. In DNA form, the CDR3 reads TGCGCCAGCAATTGGGGGGGAATGAACACTGAAGCTTTCTTT.

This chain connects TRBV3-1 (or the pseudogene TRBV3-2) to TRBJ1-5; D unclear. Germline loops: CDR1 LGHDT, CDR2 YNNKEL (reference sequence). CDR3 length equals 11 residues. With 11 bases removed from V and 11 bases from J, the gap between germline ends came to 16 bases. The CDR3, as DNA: TGTGCCCGTTCCCCGGCGGGAGCCCAGCATTTT. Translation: CARSPAGAQHF.